This entry lists 23 T cell receptor beta chains sequenced from one sample in a study of T cell clonotyping in hematopoietic cell transplantation. Noted time point: recipient sample about 28 days before transplant, after cytoreduction. Clones were sequenced by immunoSEQ multiplex PCR, and TCRdb holds only the in-frame ones, with some missing. Among tens of thousands of clones, approximately 84% were seen once, and the ten largest hold about 6%. This specimen was peripheral blood mononuclear cells, taken before stem cell transplant. These receptor sequences come from a man between 60 and 70 years old with biphenotypic leukemia. Some clones in this sample may be carry-over from other donors' samples.

This clone has a single count. This chain joins TRBV14 and TRBJ2-1; D not certain. This CDR3 spans 11 amino acids. V was pared by 4 bases and J by 10 bases, with 8 bases between. CDR1 SGHDN and CDR2 FVKESK come from the germline V gene. CDR3 region: CASSLGIEQFF. CDR3 coding DNA: TGTGCCAGCAGCCTAGGTATCGAGCAGTTCTTC.

This clone occurred a few times. This sequence joins TRBV5-4 and TRBJ2-7, with 8 bases fitting TRBD2. There are 15 residues in the CDR3. V was pared by 0 bases and J by 5 bases, with 7 bases of the junction left unmatched. Germline loops: CDR1 SGHNT, CDR2 YYREEE (reference sequence). CDR3 region: CASSLANGRADEQYF. CDR3 bases: TGTGCCAGCAGCTTGGCCAACGGGAGGGCGGACGAGCAGTACTTC.

This sequence joins TRBV30 and TRBJ2-3; 13 bases map to TRBD2. CDR1 and CDR2 from the germline V gene are GTSNPN and SVGIG (reference sequence). There are 15 residues in the CDR3. The J segment lost 2 bases and the V segment lost 5 bases, leaving 4 bases of the junction unmatched. CDR3 DNA: TGTGCCTGGGGACTAGCGGGAGTAGTCACAGATACGCAGTATTTT. This gives the protein CAWGLAGVVTDTQYF.

The rearrangement uses TRBV28 and TRBJ1-1; 7 positions match TRBD1. The V segment lost 3 bases and the J segment 6 bases; nucleotides outside the gene matches: 25. Germline V gene sequence: CDR1 MDHEN, CDR2 SYDVKM. The CDR3 has 20 residues. For the CDR3, the DNA is TGTGCCAGCAGTTTCCCTCTCGCCCAGGGGGAACAGGGAATAAGGGCTGAAGCTTTCTTT. Translating gives CASSFPLAQGEQGIRAEAFF.

The DNA of the CDR3 is TGTGCCAGCAGCCTCCAAGGCTACGAGCAGTACTTC. It is translated as CASSLQGYEQYF. This chain connects TRBV11-2 to TRBJ2-7; D unresolved. The CDR3 length is 12 residues. The ends were cut back, 5 bases at V and 3 bases at J, with 8 bases in the middle. Germline V gives CDR1 SGHAT, CDR2 FQNNGV.

The rearrangement joins TRBV19 to TRBJ2-7; 7 nucleotides line up with TRBD1. The CDR3 covers 17 residues. Germline assignment: CDR1 LNHDA and CDR2 SQIVND (reference sequence). The ends lost 6 bases at V and 3 bases at J; junction bases unmatched: 17. DNA of the CDR3: TGTGCCAGTAGCCGACAGGGATGGAGAGGGTCCCTCTACGAGCAGTACTTC. It specifies CASSRQGWRGSLYEQYF.

This chain joins TRBV7-9 and TRBJ2-7; TRBD2 matches 9 bases. Per germline, CDR1 SEHNR and CDR2 FQNEAQ (reference sequence). The CDR3 consists of 17 residues. V gave up 3 bases and J gave up 2 bases; unmatched junction bases: 11. The CDR3 nucleotides are TGTGCCAGCAGCTTTCCAGGGGACCTAGCGGGGCCCTACGAGCAGTACTTC. Its protein is CASSFPGDLAGPYEQYF. Full variable domain (remainder filled in from reference TRBV7-9 and TRBJ2-7): DTGVSQNPRHKITKRGQNVTFRCDPISEHNRLYWYRQTLGQGPEFLTYFQNEAQLEKSRLLSDRFSAERPKGSFSTLEIQRTEQGDSAMYLCASSFPGDLAGPYEQYFGPGTRLTVT.

The chain joins TRBV6-1 to TRBJ1-5; D perhaps matches TRBD1 (5 bases). CDR1 is MNHNS and CDR2 is SASEGT in the germline V gene. This CDR3 has 15 residues. Trimming left V 4 bases short and J 7 bases short, with 17 bases between. CDR3 DNA sequence: TGTGCCAGCAGTGTTCTCTTGGAAGAGGGGCAGCCCCAGCATTTT. This gives the protein CASSVLLEEGQPQHF.

This clone came up once. The chain employs TRBV28 and TRBJ1-2; 7 positions match TRBD1. This CDR3 region has 14 residues. V trimming: 10 bases; J trimming: 0 bases; junction bases outside the gene matches: 8. CDR1 is MDHEN and CDR2 is SYDVKM in the germline V gene. The CDR3 coding sequence is TGTGCCATGTCGGGACAGCGAGCTAACTATGGCTACACCTTC. Protein sequence: CAMSGQRANYGYTF.

The chain carries TRBV4-3 and TRBJ1-2, with 8 bases matching TRBD1. The germline CDR1 and CDR2 sequences are LGHNA and YSLEER. There are 17 residues in the CDR3. After removal of 4 bases from V and 6 bases from J, the junction contained 16 bases not matched to a gene. The CDR3 region is CASSLGFLQGAVDGYTF. CDR3 nucleotide sequence: TGCGCCAGCAGCCTAGGATTTCTTCAGGGGGCAGTAGATGGCTACACCTTC.

The gene calls are TRBV2 and TRBJ1-2; unclear D gene. Trimming removed 5 bases from V and 5 bases from J, with 18 bases in between. The CDR3 spans 15 residues. Germline CDR1 and CDR2: SNHLY and FYNNEI. The CDR3 is CASSLAATGRYGYTF. The CDR3 DNA sequence: TGTGCCAGCAGTCTGGCGGCCACTGGAAGGTATGGCTACACCTTC.

The rearrangement joins TRBV9 to TRBJ1-4; 9 nucleotides line up with TRBD1. The germline CDR1 and CDR2 sequences are SGDLS and YYNGEE. The CDR3 length is 14 residues. J gave up 5 bases and V 5 bases, and 4 bases lay outside the gene matches. CDR3 loop: CASSPTGGNEKLFF. The CDR3 region has the DNA TGTGCCAGCAGTCCGACAGGGGGGAATGAAAAACTGTTTTTT.

V is TRBV5-6 and J is TRBJ2-2; the D is unclear. Trimming cost V 2 bases and J 2 bases, with 1 base left between them. CDR1 is SGHDT, CDR2 YYEEEE, per germline. The CDR3 runs to 12 residues. CDR3 coding DNA: TGTGCCAGCAGCTTAAACACCGGGGAGCTGTTTTTT. Protein: CASSLNTGELFF.

The CDR3: CASSKEGLAYEQYF. In DNA form, the CDR3 reads TGCGCCAGCAGCAAAGAGGGCCTCGCCTACGAGCAGTACTTC. The gene calls are TRBV5-1 and TRBJ2-7; D might be TRBD2 (5 bases). Germline CDR1 and CDR2: SGHRS and YFSETQ. The CDR3 is 14 residues long. V lost 4 bases, J lost 2 bases, and 13 bases lay in between.

The chain employs TRBV9 and TRBJ2-7; TRBD1 aligns across 9 bases. The CDR3 covers 16 residues. CDR1 SGDLS and CDR2 YYNGEE come from the germline V gene. Trimming took 5 bases from V and 3 from J; bases not matched to a gene: 12. The CDR3 protein is CASSRTSGQGLYEQYF. The CDR3 bases are TGTGCCAGCAGTCGTACGTCGGGACAGGGCCTCTACGAGCAGTACTTC.

The rearrangement joins TRBV19 to TRBJ2-3, with D possibly being TRBD2 (5 bases). CDR3 size: 16 residues. Germline V gene sequence: CDR1 LNHDA, CDR2 SQIVND (reference sequence). Trimming left V 5 bases short and J 0 bases short, with 15 bases between. The CDR3 nucleotides are TGTGCCAGTAGTCTCTCGGACTCTTTAAGCACAGATACGCAGTATTTT. This encodes CASSLSDSLSTDTQYF. The full variable domain, rest sourced from reference TRBV19 and TRBJ2-3, is DGGITQSPKYLFRKEGQNVTLSCEQNLNHDAMYWYRQDPGQGLRLIYYSQIVNDFQKGDIAEGYSVSREKKESFPLTVTSAQKNPTAFYLCASSLSDSLSTDTQYFGPGTRLTVL.

The J gene is TRBJ2-1, the V gene TRBV5-6; TRBD1 agrees at 7 bases. CDR1 is SGHDT and CDR2 is YYEEEE in the germline V gene. The CDR3 runs to 15 residues. Germline trimming cut 2 bases from V and 6 bases from J; bases unmatched to any gene: 8. The CDR3 coding sequence is TGTGCCAGCAGCTTCGTACAGGGGTGGTCCAATGAGCAGTTCTTC. Translated: CASSFVQGWSNEQFF.

The chain carries TRBV5-1 and TRBJ2-7; either TRBD1 or TRBD2 may supply D (6 bases each). The germline V and J ends were trimmed by 4 bases and 0 bases, with 14 bases remaining between them. Germline V gene lookup returns CDR1 SGHRS and CDR2 YFSETQ. This CDR3 comprises 15 residues. In nucleotides, the CDR3 is TGCGCCAGCAGCCAGGAGGGGGTTTCCTCCTACGAGCAGTACTTC. Translation: CASSQEGVSSYEQYF.

The V and J genes are TRBV19 and TRBJ2-2; D may be TRBD2 (5 bases). CDR1 is LNHDA and CDR2 is SQIVND in the germline V gene (reference sequence). The germline V and J ends were trimmed by 8 bases and 1 base, with 20 bases remaining between them. This CDR3 region has 17 residues. The chain's CDR3 is CASRNPPRGRNTGELFF. The CDR3, as DNA: TGTGCCAGTCGAAACCCTCCACGGGGTCGGAACACCGGGGAGCTGTTTTTT.

The sample holds one count of this clone. V usage is TRBV5-1 and J usage is TRBJ2-5, with TRBD1 as a possible D gene (6 bases). V dropped 4 bases and J dropped 2 bases, with 12 bases sitting between them. The germline V gene encodes CDR1 SGHRS and CDR2 YFSETQ. The CDR3 has 14 residues. CDR3 loop: CASSRGQIQETQYF. The DNA of the CDR3 is TGCGCCAGCAGCAGAGGACAGATACAAGAGACCCAGTACTTC.

The chain is built from TRBV5-1 and TRBJ2-7, with D tentatively TRBD2 (5 bases). The V end lost 4 bases, the J end lost 5 bases, and 19 bases lay between the germline ends. This CDR3 spans 15 amino acids. The germline gives CDR1 SGHRS, CDR2 YFSETQ. The CDR3 loop reads CASSHAGGVGHEQYF. For the CDR3, the DNA is TGCGCCAGCAGCCATGCGGGTGGGGTGGGCCACGAGCAGTACTTC.

V is TRBV6-5 and J is TRBJ1-5, with D unresolved. Trimming removed 6 bases from V and 1 base from J, with 10 bases in between. The CDR3 spans 14 residues. In germline, CDR1 is MNHEY, CDR2 SVGAGI. CDR3 in amino acids: CASRLGRSNQPQHF. CDR3 DNA sequence: TGTGCCAGCAGGCTCGGACGGAGCAATCAGCCCCAGCATTTT.

This chain connects TRBV10-3 to TRBJ2-7, with 10 bases aligning to TRBD1. J gave up 1 base and V 11 bases, and 8 bases lay outside the gene matches. The CDR3 contains 14 residues. Germline loops: CDR1 ENHRY, CDR2 SYGVKD. CDR3: CASTGTGASYEQYF. CDR3 nucleotide sequence: TGTGCCTCAACAGGGACAGGGGCTTCCTACGAGCAGTACTTC.